Given below is one T cell receptor beta chain in context. This sample was taken from a study of T cell responses to AZD1222 COVID-19 vaccine. The CDR3 consists of 17 residues. Germline CDR1 and CDR2: LGHDT and YNNKEL (reference sequence). With 2 bases removed from V and 1 base from J, the gap between germline ends came to 17 bases. TCRdb's copy holds only in-frame clones and misses some; the assay was immunoSEQ multiplex PCR. This sample has 100,000 to 150,000 clones; about 88% occur once, and the top ten carry 25% to 30%. The input for sequencing was peripheral blood, taken on day 0 of AZD1222 vaccination. This TCR was sampled from an adult in good health. The genes are TRBV3-1 (or the pseudogene TRBV3-2) and TRBJ1-1; possible D gene TRBD1, 6 bases. The CDR3 DNA reads TGTGCCAGCAGCCAACGGGTCCCCGGGACAACGAACACTGAAGCTTTCTTT. Translated, it gives CASSQRVPGTTNTEAFF.